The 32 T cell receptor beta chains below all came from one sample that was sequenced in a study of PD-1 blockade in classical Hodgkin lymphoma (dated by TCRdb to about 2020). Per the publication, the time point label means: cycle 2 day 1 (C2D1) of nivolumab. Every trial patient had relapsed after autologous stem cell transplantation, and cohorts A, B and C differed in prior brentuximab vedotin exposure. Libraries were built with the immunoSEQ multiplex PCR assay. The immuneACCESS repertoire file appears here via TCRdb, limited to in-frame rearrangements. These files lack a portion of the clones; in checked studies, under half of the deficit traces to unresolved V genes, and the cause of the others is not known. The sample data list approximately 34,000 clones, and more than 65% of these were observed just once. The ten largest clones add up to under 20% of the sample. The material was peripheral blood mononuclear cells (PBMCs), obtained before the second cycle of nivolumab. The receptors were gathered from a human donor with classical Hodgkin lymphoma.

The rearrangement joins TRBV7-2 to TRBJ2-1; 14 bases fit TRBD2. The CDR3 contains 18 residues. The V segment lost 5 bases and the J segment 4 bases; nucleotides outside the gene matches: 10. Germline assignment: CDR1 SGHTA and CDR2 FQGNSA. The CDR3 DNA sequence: TGTGCCAGCAGCCTGAGTTCCGGGACTAGCGGGGGTTACAATGAGCAGTTCTTC. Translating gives CASSLSSGTSGGYNEQFF. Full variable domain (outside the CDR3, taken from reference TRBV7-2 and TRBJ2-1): GAGVSQSPSNKVTEKGKDVELRCDPISGHTALYWYRQSLGQGLEFLIYFQGNSAPDKSGLPSDRFSAERTGGSVSTLTIQRTQQEDSAVYLCASSLSSGTSGGYNEQFFGPGTRLTVL.

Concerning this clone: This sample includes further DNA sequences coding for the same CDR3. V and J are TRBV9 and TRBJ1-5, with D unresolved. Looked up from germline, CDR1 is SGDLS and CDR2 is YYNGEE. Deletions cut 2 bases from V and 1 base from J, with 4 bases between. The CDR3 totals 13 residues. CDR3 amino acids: CASSVTSNQPQHF. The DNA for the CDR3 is TGTGCCAGCAGCGTGACGAGCAATCAGCCCCAGCATTTT.

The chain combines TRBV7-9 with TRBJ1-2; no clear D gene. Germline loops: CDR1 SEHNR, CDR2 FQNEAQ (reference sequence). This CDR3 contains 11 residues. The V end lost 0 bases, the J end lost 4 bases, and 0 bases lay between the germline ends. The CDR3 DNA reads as TGTGCCAGCAGCTTAGCCTATGGCTACACCTTC. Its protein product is CASSLAYGYTF.

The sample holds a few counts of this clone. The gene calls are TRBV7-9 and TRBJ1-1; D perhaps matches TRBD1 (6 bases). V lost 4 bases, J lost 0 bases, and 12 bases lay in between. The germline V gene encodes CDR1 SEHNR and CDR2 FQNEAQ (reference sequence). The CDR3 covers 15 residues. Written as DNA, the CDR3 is TGTGCCAGCAGCTCCCGGACAGTAATGAACACTGAAGCTTTCTTT. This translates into CASSSRTVMNTEAFF. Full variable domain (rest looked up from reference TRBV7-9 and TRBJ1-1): DTGVSQNPRHKITKRGQNVTFRCDPISEHNRLYWYRQTLGQGPEFLTYFQNEAQLEKSRLLSDRFSAERPKGSFSTLEIQRTEQGDSAMYLCASSSRTVMNTEAFFGQGTRLTVV.

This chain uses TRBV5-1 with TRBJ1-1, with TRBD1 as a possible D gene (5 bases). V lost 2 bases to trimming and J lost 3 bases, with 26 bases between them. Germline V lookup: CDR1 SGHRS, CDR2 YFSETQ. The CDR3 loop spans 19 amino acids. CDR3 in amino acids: CASSFSVPGVGPTYTEAFF. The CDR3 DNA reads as TGCGCCAGCAGCTTTTCCGTCCCGGGGGTAGGGCCGACCTACACTGAAGCTTTCTTT. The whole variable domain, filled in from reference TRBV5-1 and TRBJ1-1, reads KAGVTQTPRYLIKTRGQQVTLSCSPISGHRSVSWYQQTPGQGLQFLFEYFSETQRNKGNFPGRFSGRQFSNSRSEMNVSTLELGDSALYLCASSFSVPGVGPTYTEAFFGQGTRLTVV.

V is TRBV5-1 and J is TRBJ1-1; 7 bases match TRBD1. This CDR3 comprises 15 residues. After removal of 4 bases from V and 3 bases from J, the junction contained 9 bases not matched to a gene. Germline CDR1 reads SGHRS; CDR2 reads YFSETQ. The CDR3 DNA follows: TGCGCCAGCAGCCCACCGACAGGGTGGGACACTGAAGCTTTCTTT. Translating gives CASSPPTGWDTEAFF.

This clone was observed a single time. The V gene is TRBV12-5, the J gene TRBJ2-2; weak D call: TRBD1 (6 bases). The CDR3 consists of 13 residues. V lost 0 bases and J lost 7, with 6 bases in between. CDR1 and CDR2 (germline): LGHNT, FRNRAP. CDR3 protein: CASGLVGGGELFF. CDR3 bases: TGTGCTAGTGGTTTGGTAGGGGGCGGGGAGCTGTTTTTT.

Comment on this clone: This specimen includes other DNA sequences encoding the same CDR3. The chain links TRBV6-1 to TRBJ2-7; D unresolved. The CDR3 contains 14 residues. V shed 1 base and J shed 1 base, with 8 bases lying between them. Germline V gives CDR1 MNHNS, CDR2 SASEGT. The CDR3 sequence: CASSEVADSYEQYF. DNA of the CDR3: TGTGCCAGCAGTGAAGTTGCAGATTCCTACGAGCAGTACTTC.

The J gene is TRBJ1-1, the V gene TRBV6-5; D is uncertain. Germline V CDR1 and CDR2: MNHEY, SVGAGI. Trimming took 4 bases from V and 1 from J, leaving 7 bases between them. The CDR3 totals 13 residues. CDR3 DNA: TGTGCCAGCAGTTTGGGTAGGAACACTGAAGCTTTCTTT. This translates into CASSLGRNTEAFF.

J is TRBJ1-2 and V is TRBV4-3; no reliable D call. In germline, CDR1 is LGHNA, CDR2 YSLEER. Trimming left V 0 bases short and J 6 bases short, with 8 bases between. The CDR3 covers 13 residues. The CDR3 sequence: CASSQEGSHGYTF. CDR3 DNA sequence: TGCGCCAGCAGCCAAGAAGGCAGCCATGGCTACACCTTC.

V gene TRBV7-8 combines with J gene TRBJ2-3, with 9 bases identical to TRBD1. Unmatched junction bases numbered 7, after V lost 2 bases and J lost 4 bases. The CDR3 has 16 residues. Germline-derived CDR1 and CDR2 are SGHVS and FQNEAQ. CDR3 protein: CASSLWGTGRADTQYF. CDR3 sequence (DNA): TGTGCCAGCAGCTTATGGGGGACAGGGAGAGCAGATACGCAGTATTTT.

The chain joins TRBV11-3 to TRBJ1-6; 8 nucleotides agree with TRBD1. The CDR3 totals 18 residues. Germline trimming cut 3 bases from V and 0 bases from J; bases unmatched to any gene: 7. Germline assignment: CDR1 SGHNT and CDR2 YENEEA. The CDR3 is CASSLERTGSSYNSPLHF. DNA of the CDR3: TGTGCCAGCAGCTTGGAGCGGACAGGGAGCTCCTATAATTCACCCCTCCACTTT.

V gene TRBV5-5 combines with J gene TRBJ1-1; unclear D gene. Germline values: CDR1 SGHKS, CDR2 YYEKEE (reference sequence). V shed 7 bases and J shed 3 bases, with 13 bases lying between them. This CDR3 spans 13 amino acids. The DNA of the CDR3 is TGTGCCAGCGGGATGATAGGTGACACTGAAGCTTTCTTT. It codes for CASGMIGDTEAFF.

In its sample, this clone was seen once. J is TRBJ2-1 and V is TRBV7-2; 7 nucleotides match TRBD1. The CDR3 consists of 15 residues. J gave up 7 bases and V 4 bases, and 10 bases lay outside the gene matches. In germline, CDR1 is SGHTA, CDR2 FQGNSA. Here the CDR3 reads CASSYDRVSANEQFF. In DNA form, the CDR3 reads TGTGCCAGCAGCTACGACAGGGTATCGGCTAATGAGCAGTTCTTC.

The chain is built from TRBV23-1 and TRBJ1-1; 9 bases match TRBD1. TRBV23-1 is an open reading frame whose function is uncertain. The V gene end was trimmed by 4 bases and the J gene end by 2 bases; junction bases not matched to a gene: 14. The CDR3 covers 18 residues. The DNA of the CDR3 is TGCGCCAGCAGTCCGACGCTTTTGACAGGGGGAAAAAACACTGAAGCTTTCTTT. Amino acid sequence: CASSPTLLTGGKNTEAFF.

The CDR3 sequence: CASSLEGYKNEQYF. For the CDR3, the DNA is TGTGCCAGCAGCTTGGAGGGGTACAAGAACGAGCAGTACTTC. The chain joins TRBV5-4 to TRBJ2-7; the D gene is possibly TRBD1 (5 bases). Germline values: CDR1 SGHNT, CDR2 YYREEE (reference sequence). CDR3 length: 14 amino acids. V lost 0 bases, J lost 5 bases, and 12 bases lay in between.

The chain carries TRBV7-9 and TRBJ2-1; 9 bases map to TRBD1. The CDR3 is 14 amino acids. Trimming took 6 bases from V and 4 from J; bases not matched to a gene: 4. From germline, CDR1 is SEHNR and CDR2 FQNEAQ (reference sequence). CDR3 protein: CASRPGQGYNEQFF. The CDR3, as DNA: TGTGCCAGCAGACCGGGACAGGGTTACAATGAGCAGTTCTTC.

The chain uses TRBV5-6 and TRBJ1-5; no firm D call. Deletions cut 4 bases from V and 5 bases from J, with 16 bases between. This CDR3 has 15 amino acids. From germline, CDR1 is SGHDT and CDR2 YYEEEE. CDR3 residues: CASSLGSIFHQPQHF. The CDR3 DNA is TGTGCCAGCAGCCTCGGAAGCATTTTTCATCAGCCCCAGCATTTT. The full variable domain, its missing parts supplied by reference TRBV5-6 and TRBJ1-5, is DAGVTQSPTHLIKTRGQQVTLRCSPKSGHDTVSWYQQALGQGPQFIFQYYEEEERQRGNFPDRFSGHQFPNYSSELNVNALLLGDSALYLCASSLGSIFHQPQHFGDGTRLSIL.

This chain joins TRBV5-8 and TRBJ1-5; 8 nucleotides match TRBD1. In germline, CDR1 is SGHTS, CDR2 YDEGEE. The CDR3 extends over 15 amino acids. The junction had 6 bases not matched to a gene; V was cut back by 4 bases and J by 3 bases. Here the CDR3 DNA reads TGTGCCAGCAGCCCGCTGACAGGGGACAATCAGCCCCAGCATTTT. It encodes CASSPLTGDNQPQHF.

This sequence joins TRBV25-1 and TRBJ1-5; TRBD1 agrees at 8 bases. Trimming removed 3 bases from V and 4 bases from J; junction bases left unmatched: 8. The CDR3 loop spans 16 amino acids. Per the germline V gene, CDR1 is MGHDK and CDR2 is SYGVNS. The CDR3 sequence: CASSDSLDRVNQPQHF. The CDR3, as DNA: TGTGCCAGCAGTGACTCCCTGGACAGGGTGAATCAGCCCCAGCATTTT.

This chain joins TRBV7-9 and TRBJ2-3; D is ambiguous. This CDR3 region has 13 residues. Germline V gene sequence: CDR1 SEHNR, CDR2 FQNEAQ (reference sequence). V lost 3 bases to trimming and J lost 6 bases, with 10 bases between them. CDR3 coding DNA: TGTGCCAGCAGCTTCGTCTGGGTGGATACGCAGTATTTT. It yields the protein CASSFVWVDTQYF.

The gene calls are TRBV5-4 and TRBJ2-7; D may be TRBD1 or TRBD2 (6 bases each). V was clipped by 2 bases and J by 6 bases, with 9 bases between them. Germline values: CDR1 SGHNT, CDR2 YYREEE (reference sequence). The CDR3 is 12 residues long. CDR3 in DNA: TGTGCCAGCAGCTTTGGGGGGCTCGAGCAGTACTTC. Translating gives CASSFGGLEQYF.

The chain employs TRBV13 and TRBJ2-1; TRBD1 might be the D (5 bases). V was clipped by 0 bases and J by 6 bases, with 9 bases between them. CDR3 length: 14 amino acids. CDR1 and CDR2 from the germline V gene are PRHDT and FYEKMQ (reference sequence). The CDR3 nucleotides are TGTGCCAGCAGCTTAGGGGGGCAGGGCAATGAGCAGTTCTTC. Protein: CASSLGGQGNEQFF.

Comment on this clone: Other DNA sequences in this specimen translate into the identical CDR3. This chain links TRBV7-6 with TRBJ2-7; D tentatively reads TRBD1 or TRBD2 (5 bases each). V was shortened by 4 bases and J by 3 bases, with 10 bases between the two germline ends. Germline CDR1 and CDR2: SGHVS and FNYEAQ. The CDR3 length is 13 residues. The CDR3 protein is CASSSGPNYEQYF. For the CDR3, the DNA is TGTGCCAGCAGCTCGGGACCGAACTACGAGCAGTACTTC. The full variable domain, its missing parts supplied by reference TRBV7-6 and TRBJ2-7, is GAGVSQSPRYKVTKRGQDVALRCDPISGHVSLYWYRQALGQGPEFLTYFNYEAQQDKSGLPNDRFSAERPEGSISTLTIQRTEQRDSAMYRCASSSGPNYEQYFGPGTRLTVT.

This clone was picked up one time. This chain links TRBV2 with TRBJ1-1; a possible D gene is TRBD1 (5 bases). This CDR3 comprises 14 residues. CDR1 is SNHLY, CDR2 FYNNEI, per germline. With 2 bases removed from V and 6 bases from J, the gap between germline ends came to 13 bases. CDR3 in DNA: TGTGCCAGCAGTGAAATGAGGGGCTACTCTGAAGCTTTCTTT. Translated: CASSEMRGYSEAFF.

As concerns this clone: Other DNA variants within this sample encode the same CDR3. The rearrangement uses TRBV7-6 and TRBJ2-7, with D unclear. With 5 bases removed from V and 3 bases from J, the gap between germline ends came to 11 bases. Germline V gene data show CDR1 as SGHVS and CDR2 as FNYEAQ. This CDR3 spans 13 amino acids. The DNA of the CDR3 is TGTGCCAGCAGCCCTGGGCCCAACTACGAGCAGTACTTC. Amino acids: CASSPGPNYEQYF.

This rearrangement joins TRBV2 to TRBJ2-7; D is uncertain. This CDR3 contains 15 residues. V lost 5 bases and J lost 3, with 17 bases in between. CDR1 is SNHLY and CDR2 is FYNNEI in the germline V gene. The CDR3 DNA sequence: TGTGCCAGCAGTCCCGGCCATTCGACGCTCTACGAGCAGTACTTC. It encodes CASSPGHSTLYEQYF. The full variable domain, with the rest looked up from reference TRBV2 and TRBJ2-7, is EPEVTQTPSHQVTQMGQEVILRCVPISNHLYFYWYRQILGQKVEFLVSFYNNEISEKSEIFDDQFSVERPDGSNFTLKIRSTKLEDSAMYFCASSPGHSTLYEQYFGPGTRLTVT.

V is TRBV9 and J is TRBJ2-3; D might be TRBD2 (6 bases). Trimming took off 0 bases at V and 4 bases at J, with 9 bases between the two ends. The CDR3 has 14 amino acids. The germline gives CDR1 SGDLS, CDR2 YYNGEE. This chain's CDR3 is CASSVGGASDTQYF. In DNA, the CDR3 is TGTGCCAGCAGCGTAGGCGGGGCATCAGATACGCAGTATTTT.

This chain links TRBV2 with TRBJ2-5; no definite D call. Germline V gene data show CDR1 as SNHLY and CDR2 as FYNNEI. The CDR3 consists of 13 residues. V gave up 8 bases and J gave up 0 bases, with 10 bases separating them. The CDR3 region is CASVPAYQETQYF. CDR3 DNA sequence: TGTGCCAGCGTTCCAGCGTACCAAGAGACCCAGTACTTC.

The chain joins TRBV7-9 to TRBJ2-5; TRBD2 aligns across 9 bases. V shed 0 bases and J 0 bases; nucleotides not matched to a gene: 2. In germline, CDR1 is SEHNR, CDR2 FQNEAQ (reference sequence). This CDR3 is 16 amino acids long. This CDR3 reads CASSLARGGDQETQYF. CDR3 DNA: TGTGCCAGCAGCTTAGCGCGCGGGGGGGACCAAGAGACCCAGTACTTC.

The CDR3 loop is CASSRDSLNSPLHF. The CDR3 coding sequence is TGTGCCAGTAGTCGGGACAGTCTTAATTCACCCCTCCACTTT. The chain employs TRBV19 and TRBJ1-6; 7 bases are a match to TRBD1. The ends lost 5 bases at V and 6 bases at J; junction bases unmatched: 4. The CDR3 consists of 14 residues. CDR1 and CDR2 from the germline V gene are LNHDA and SQIVND (reference sequence). The full variable domain, its missing parts supplied by reference TRBV19 and TRBJ1-6, is DGGITQSPKYLFRKEGQNVTLSCEQNLNHDAMYWYRQDPGQGLRLIYYSQIVNDFQKGDIAEGYSVSREKKESFPLTVTSAQKNPTAFYLCASSRDSLNSPLHFGNGTRLTVT.

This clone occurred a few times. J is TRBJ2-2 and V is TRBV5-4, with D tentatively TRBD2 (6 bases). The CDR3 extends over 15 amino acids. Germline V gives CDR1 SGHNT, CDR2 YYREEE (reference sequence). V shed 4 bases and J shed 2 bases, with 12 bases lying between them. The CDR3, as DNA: TGTGCCAGCAGCCCCGGGACTCCAAACACCGGGGAGCTGTTTTTT. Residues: CASSPGTPNTGELFF.